The 7 T cell receptor beta chains below were found in one sample sequenced in a study of T cells in Graves' hyperthyroidism and ophthalmopathy. Amplification yielded TCR beta CDR3 regions, with RNA transcripts as the source. First-round RT-PCR targeting the TCR CDR3 was performed with the HTBI primer set. TCRdb re-analysed the multiplex PCR reads in MiXCR, keeping a single row per CDR3 protein. In the table there are about 640,000 distinct CDR3 sequences, less than 25% of which are singletons. Sequences were obtained from blood. Receptors were obtained from a man aged 25 to 40 with Graves' ophthalmopathy.

This clonotype was counted at least ten times. This chain links TRBV20-1 with TRBJ2-3; TRBD2 agrees at 12 bases. Germline CDR1 reads DFQATT; CDR2 reads SNEGSKA (reference sequence). The CDR3 extends over 13 amino acids. V dropped 7 bases and J dropped 2; count of bases not matched to a gene: 1. CDR3 region: CSGLAGATDTQYF. The DNA of the CDR3 is TGCAGTGGACTAGCGGGAGCCACAGATACGCAGTATTTT.

The genes are TRBV20-1 and TRBJ2-3, with D uncertain. The CDR3 spans 16 residues. CDR1 and CDR2 (germline): DFQATT, SNEGSKA (reference sequence). With 1 base removed from V and 0 bases from J, the gap between germline ends came to 14 bases. The CDR3 loop is CSARVPVKSSTDTQYF. The CDR3 DNA sequence: TGCAGTGCTAGAGTACCCGTAAAATCTAGCACAGATACGCAGTATTTT.

This clonotype was found a few times. The chain uses TRBV6-2 or TRBV6-3 and TRBJ2-4; 10 bases are a match to TRBD1. After removal of 0 bases from V and 6 bases from J, the junction contained 8 bases not matched to a gene. CDR3 length: 17 amino acids. Germline V CDR1 and CDR2: MNHEY, SVGEGT. The CDR3 sequence is CASSYSIGTGAGNIQYF. CDR3 DNA sequence: TGTGCCAGCAGTTACTCCATTGGGACAGGGGCCGGAAACATTCAGTACTTC.

This clonotype was observed a handful of times. V gene TRBV2 combines with J gene TRBJ2-4; D gene unclear. The CDR3 runs to 19 residues. The V gene's germline CDR1 is SNHLY and CDR2 FYNNEI. The germline V and J ends were trimmed by 3 bases and 1 base, with 22 bases remaining between them. The CDR3 is CASSDTALLEPEAKNIQYF. For the CDR3, the DNA is TGTGCCAGCAGTGACACCGCCCTACTGGAGCCCGAGGCCAAAAACATTCAGTACTTC.

This clonotype showed up many times. V gene TRBV3-1 combines with J gene TRBJ2-5, with 7 bases matching TRBD1. Germline values: CDR1 LGHDT, CDR2 YNNKEL (reference sequence). V lost 0 bases to trimming and J lost 3 bases; unmatched junction nucleotides: 13. The CDR3 extends over 18 amino acids. The CDR3 reads CASSQDHPTGMVEETQYF. In DNA, the CDR3 is TGTGCCAGCAGCCAAGATCATCCGACAGGGATGGTTGAAGAGACCCAGTACTTC.

This chain connects TRBV29-1 to TRBJ2-3; 8 nucleotides match TRBD2. Per germline, CDR1 SQVTM and CDR2 ANQGSEA. Trimming cost V 3 bases and J 1 base; bases outside gene matches: 3. The CDR3 has 14 amino acids. In nucleotides, the CDR3 is TGCAGCGTTGACCAGACTAGCGGCACAGATACGCAGTATTTT. Translation gives CSVDQTSGTDTQYF.

This clonotype was observed many times. The chain links TRBV12-3 or TRBV12-4 to TRBJ2-1, with D perhaps TRBD2 (5 bases). This CDR3 comprises 16 residues. The V end was cut by 6 bases, the J end by 7 bases, with 22 bases between. In DNA form, the CDR3 reads TGTGCCAGCAGCCCCGTTTTCAAGCGGCCTACTAATGAGCAGTTCTTC. This codes for CASSPVFKRPTNEQFF.